This TCR beta chain derives from a study of CD8 T cells in Susac syndrome. Study-wide results and caveats: The relatively small number of individuals in the TCR sequencing and HLA analysis was acknowledged by the study.

Roughly 0.5 to 1 ug RNA was reverse transcribed with random hexamers. The authors amplified TCR beta CDR3 across 54 Vbeta and 13 Jbeta using immunoSEQ multiplex PCR. TCRdb recomputed calls from the immunoSEQ multiplex PCR reads with MiXCR, one row per CDR3 protein. There are 300,000 to 350,000 distinct CDR3 sequences in the sample; about 90% occur only once, and roughly 0.059% lies in the top ten. V lost 5 bases and J lost 4; bases outside the gene matches: 3. The CDR3 sequence is 13 residues long. Germline assignment: CDR1 DFQATT and CDR2 SNEGSKA (reference sequence). As regards this clonotype: Its antigen remains unknown.

It was treatment-naive patients with stable or active relapsing-remitting disease who made up the multiple sclerosis controls. TEMRA cells were FACS-enriched, with CD8+ and CD4+ T cells isolated negatively. The TCR originated in a human donor with multiple sclerosis. The rearrangement joins TRBV20-1 to TRBJ2-5; 11 bases are a match to TRBD1. What was sequenced was CD4+ T cells from PBMCs. CDR3 in amino acids: CSASGTGGETQYF. CDR3 nucleotide sequence: TGCAGTGCTTCCGGGACAGGGGGAGAGACCCAGTACTTC.